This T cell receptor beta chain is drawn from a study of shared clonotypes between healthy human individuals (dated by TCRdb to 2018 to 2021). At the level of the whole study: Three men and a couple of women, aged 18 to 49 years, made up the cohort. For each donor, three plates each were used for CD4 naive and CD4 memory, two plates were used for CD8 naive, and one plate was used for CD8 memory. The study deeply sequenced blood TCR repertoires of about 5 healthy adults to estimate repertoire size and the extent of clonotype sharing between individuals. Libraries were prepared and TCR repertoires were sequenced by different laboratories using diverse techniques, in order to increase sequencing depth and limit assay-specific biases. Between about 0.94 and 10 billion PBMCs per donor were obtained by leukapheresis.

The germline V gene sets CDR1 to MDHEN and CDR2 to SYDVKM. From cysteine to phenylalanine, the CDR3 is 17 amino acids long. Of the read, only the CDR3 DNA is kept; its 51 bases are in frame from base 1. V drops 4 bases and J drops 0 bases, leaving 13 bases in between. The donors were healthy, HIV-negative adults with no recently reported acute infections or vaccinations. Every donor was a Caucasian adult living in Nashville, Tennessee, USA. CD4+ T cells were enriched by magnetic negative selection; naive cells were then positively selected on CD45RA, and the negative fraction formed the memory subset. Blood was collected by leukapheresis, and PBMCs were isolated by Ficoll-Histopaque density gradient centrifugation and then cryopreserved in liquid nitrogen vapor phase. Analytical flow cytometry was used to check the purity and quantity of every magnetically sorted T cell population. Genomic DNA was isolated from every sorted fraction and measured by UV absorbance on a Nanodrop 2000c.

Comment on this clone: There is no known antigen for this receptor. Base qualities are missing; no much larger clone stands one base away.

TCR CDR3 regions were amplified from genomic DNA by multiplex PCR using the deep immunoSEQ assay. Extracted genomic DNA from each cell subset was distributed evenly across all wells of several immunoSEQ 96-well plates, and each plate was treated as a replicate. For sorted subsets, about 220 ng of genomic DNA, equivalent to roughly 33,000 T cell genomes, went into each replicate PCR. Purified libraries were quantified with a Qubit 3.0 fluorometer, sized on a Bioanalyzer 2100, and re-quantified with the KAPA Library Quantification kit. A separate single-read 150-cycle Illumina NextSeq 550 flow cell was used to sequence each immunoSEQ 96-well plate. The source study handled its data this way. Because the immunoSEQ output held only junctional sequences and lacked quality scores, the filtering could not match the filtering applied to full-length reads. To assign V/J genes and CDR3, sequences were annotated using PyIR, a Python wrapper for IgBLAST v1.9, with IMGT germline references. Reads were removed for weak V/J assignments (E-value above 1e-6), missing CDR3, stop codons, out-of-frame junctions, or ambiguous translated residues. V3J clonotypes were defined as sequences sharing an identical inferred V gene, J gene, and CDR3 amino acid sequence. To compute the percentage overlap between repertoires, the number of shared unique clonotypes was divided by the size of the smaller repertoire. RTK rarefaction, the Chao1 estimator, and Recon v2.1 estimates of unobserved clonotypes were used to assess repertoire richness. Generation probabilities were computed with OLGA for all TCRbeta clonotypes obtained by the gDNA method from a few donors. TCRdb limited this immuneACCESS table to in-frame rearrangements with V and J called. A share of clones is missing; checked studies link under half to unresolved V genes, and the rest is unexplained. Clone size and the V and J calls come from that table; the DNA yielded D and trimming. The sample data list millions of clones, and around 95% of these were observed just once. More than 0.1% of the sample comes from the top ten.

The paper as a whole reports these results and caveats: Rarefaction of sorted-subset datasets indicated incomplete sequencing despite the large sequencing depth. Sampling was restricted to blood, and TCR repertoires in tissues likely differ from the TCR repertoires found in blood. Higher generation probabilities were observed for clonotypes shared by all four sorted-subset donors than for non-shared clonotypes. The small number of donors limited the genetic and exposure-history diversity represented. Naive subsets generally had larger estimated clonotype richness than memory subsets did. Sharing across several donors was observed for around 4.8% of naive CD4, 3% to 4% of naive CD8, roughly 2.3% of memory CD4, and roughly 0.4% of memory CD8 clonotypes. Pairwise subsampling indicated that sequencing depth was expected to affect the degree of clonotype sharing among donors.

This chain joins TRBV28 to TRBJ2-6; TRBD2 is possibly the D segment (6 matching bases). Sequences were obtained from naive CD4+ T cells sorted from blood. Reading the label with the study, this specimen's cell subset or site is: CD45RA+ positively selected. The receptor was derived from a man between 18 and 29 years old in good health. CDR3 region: CASSSGGGNSGANVLTF. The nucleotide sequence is TGTGCCAGCAGTTCCGGGGGAGGCAACTCTGGGGCCAACGTCCTGACTTTC.